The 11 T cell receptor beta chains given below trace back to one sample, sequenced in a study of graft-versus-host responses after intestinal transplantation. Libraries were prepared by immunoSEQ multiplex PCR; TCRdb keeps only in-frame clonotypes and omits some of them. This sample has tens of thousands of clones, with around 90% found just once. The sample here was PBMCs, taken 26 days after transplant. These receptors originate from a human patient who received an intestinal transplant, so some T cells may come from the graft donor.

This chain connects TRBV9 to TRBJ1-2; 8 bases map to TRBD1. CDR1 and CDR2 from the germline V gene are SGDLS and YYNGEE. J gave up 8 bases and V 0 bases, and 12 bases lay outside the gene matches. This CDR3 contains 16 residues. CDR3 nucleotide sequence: TGTGCCAGCAGCGTAGGACAGGGGTTTACTGGCGACGGCTACACCTTC. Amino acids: CASSVGQGFTGDGYTF.

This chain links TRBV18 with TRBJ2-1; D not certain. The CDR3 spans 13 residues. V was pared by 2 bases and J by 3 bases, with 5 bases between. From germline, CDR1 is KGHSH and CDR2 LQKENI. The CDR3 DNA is TGTGCCAGCTCACCATACAGCTACAATGAGCAGTTCTTC. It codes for CASSPYSYNEQFF.

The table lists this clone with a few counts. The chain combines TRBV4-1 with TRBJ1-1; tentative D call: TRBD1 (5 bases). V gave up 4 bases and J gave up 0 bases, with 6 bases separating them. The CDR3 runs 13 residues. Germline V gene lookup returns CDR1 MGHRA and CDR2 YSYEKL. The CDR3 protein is CASSPGMNTEAFF. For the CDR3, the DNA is TGCGCCAGCAGCCCAGGGATGAACACTGAAGCTTTCTTT.

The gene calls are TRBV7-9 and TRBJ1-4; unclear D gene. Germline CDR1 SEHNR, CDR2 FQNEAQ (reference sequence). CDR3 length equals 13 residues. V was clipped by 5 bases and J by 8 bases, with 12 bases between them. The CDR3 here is CASSEGYGEKLFF. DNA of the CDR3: TGTGCCAGCAGCGAGGGATATGGGGAAAAACTGTTTTTT.

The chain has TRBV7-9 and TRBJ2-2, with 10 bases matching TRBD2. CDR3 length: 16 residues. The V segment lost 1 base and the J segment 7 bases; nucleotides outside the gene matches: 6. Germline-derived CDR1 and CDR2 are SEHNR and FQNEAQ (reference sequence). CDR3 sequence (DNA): TGTGCCAGCAGCTTAGAAGCGGGGGGGCCGGTCGGGGAGCTGTTTTTT. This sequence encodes CASSLEAGGPVGELFF.

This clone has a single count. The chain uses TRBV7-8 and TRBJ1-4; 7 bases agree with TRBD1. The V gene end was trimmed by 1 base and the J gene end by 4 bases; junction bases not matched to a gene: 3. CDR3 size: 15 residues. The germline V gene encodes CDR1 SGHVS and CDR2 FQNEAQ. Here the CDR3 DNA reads TGTGCCAGCAGCTTAGGAGACAGGGATAATGAAAAACTGTTTTTT. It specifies CASSLGDRDNEKLFF.

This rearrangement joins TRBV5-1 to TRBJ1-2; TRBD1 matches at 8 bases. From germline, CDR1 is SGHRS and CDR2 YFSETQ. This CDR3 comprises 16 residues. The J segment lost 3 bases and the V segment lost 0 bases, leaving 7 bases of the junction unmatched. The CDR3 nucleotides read TGCGCCAGCAGCTTGGTAGGGCAGGGGGCCCACTATGGCTACACCTTC. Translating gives CASSLVGQGAHYGYTF.

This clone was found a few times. The CDR3 loop reads CASSFLSDRANYGYTF. In nucleotides, the CDR3 is TGTGCCAGCAGCTTTCTGTCGGACAGGGCCAACTATGGCTACACCTTC. V is TRBV13 and J is TRBJ1-2; 8 positions match TRBD1. This CDR3 has 16 residues. The junction had 8 bases not matched to a gene; V was cut back by 3 bases and J by 2 bases. Germline V lookup: CDR1 PRHDT, CDR2 FYEKMQ (reference sequence).

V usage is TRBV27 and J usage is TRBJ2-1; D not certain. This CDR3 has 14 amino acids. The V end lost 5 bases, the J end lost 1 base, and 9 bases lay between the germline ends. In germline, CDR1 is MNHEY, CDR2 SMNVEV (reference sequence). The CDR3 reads CASSTTNSYNEQFF. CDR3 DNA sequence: TGTGCCAGCAGTACCACTAATTCCTACAATGAGCAGTTCTTC.

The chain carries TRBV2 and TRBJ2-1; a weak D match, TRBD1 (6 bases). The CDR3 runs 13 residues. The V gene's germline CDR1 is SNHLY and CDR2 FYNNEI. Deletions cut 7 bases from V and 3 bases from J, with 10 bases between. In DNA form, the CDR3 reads TGTGCCAGCACCGGGACACTCTACAATGAGCAGTTCTTC. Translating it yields CASTGTLYNEQFF.

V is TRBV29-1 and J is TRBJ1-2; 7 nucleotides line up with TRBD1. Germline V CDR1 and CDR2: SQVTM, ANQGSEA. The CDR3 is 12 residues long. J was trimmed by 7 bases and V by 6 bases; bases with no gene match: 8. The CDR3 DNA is TGCAGCGTGAAATTATACAGGGGTGGCTACACCTTC. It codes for CSVKLYRGGYTF.